This entry lists 32 T cell receptor beta chains sequenced from one sample in a study of immune heterogeneity within non-small cell lung tumors. It was with 32 V and 13 J primers that multiplex PCR amplified TCR beta CDR3. Each CDR3 protein gets one entry after TCRdb re-called the multiplex PCR reads with MiXCR. The table lists approximately 31,000 distinct CDR3 sequences, 28% of them singletons. At about 600 ng per sample, bulk tumor genomic DNA provided the template. In surgery, several biopsies were collected from each primary tumor at widely spaced sites. Patients with untreated, newly diagnosed non-small cell lung cancer underwent curative surgery. Sequencing was performed on lung tumor tissue. All receptors come from a man in his forties with non-small cell lung cancer.

This clonotype was detected many times. The genes are TRBV6-1 and TRBJ1-3; D uncertain. This CDR3 comprises 14 residues. Germline CDR1 reads MNHNS; CDR2 reads SASEGT. Trimming took off 5 bases at V and 4 bases at J, with 12 bases between the two ends. The CDR3 region has the DNA TGTGCCAGCAGTTCCGGACGCGGCGGAAACACCATATATTTT. The encoded protein is CASSSGRGGNTIYF.

This clonotype was seen repeatedly, ten times or more. The rearrangement uses TRBV27 and TRBJ1-2; tentative D call: TRBD1 (6 bases). CDR1 and CDR2 from the germline V gene are MNHEY and SMNVEV (reference sequence). This CDR3 is built from 13 residues. The germline V and J ends were trimmed by 2 bases and 7 bases, with 11 bases remaining between them. CDR3 sequence reads: CASSLKPGAGYTF. The CDR3 bases are TGTGCCAGCAGTTTAAAACCAGGGGCTGGCTACACCTTC.

This clonotype came up many times. The CDR3 nucleotides read TGTGCCAGCAGGGGGTATACAGGTGCCGGGGAGCTGTTTTTT. This gives the protein CASRGYTGAGELFF. This chain connects TRBV7-8 to TRBJ2-2; D is perhaps TRBD1 (5 bases). Germline CDR1 SGHVS, CDR2 FQNEAQ. The CDR3 loop spans 14 amino acids. V was clipped by 6 bases and J by 6 bases, with 14 bases between them. The full variable domain, completed using reference TRBV7-8 and TRBJ2-2, is GAGVSQSPRYKVAKRGQDVALRCDPISGHVSLFWYQQALGQGPEFLTYFQNEAQLDKSGLPSDRFFAERPEGSVSTLKIQRTQQEDSAVYLCASRGYTGAGELFFGEGSRLTVL.

This clonotype came up once. This may be a read error, as it is one base from a much larger clone. The chain is built from TRBV10-3 and TRBJ2-7; D is possibly TRBD2 (5 bases). This CDR3 spans 15 amino acids. CDR1 is ENHRY, CDR2 SYGVKD, per germline. The chain's CDR3 is CVIKGEGIGSYEQYF. In DNA form, the CDR3 reads TGTGTCATCAAGGGAGAAGGGATTGGGTCCTACGAGCAGTACTTC.

The chain links TRBV6-2 or TRBV6-3 to TRBJ1-2, with TRBD1 matching 9 bases. The CDR3 extends over 16 amino acids. Germline CDR1 MNHEY, CDR2 SVGEGT. V lost 5 bases, J lost 6 bases, and 13 bases stayed unmatched. The chain's CDR3 is CASSKPPGQGSHGYTF. The CDR3 DNA sequence: TGTGCCAGCAGTAAACCGCCGGGACAGGGCTCCCATGGCTACACCTTC.

Remarks on this clonotype: A much larger clone differs by one base, so this may be a read error. This sequence joins TRBV19 and TRBJ1-5, with D perhaps TRBD1 (5 bases). From germline, CDR1 is LNHDA and CDR2 SQIVND (reference sequence). The ends were cut back, 5 bases at V and 5 bases at J, with 13 bases in the middle. The CDR3 is 14 residues long. CDR3 residues: CASSVQGSDQPQHF. CDR3 bases: TGTGCCAGTAGTGTTCAGGGCAGCGATCAGCCCCAGCATTTT.

Of note for this clonotype: Its ends do not fully match the called genes, so a read error is possible. The V call is TRBV6-1, the J call TRBJ2-2; TRBD2 might be the D (5 bases). Germline V lookup: CDR1 MNHNS, CDR2 SASEGT. The CDR3 runs to 14 residues. Here the CDR3 reads CATSEADLRGELFF. The CDR3 DNA is TGTGCCACCAGTGAAGCGGACCTCCGCGGGGAGCTGTTTTTT.

Points on this clonotype: One base away lies a much larger clone, so this may be a sequencing read error. The V and J genes are TRBV7-8 and TRBJ2-7; D gene uncertain. The CDR3 has 14 residues. Germline V lookup: CDR1 SGHVS, CDR2 FQNEAQ. Trimming took 4 bases from V and 3 from J, leaving 13 bases between them. The CDR3 is CASSSVPTIYEQYF. In nucleotides, the CDR3 is TGTGCCAGCAGCTCGGTACCGACGATCTACGAGCAGTACTTC.

Comment on this clonotype: Since a much larger clone is just one base distant, this may be a read error. CDR3 amino acids: CAWSVEENYGYTF. Here the CDR3 DNA reads TGTGCCTGGAGTGTAGAAGAGAACTATGGCTACACCTTC. The chain has TRBV30 and TRBJ1-2; D not certain. Looked up from germline, CDR1 is GTSNPN and CDR2 is SVGIG (reference sequence). The length of the CDR3 is 13 residues. Trimming took off 0 bases at V and 2 bases at J, with 7 bases between the two ends.

V gene TRBV14 combines with J gene TRBJ2-1, with D possibly TRBD2 on 5 matching bases. V lost 3 bases and J 2 bases, leaving 17 bases between the germline ends. The CDR3 covers 17 residues. CDR1 is SGHDN and CDR2 is FVKESK in the germline V gene. The CDR3 spells CASSQYSGSDPYNEQFF. The CDR3 nucleotides are TGTGCCAGCAGCCAGTATTCGGGTAGCGATCCCTACAATGAGCAGTTCTTC.

This clonotype was recorded many times. The chain is built from TRBV19 and TRBJ2-1; TRBD2 matches 14 bases. Germline trimming cut 8 bases from V and 15 bases from J; bases unmatched to any gene: 3. CDR3 length equals 11 residues. CDR1 is LNHDA and CDR2 is SQIVND in the germline V gene (reference sequence). The CDR3 sequence: CASGGLAGVFF. Written as DNA, the CDR3 is TGTGCCAGTGGGGGACTAGCGGGAGTGTTCTTC.

As to this clonotype: Mismatch with germline at one junction end may stem from a read error. The chain has TRBV19 and TRBJ2-6; the match to TRBD1 covers 7 bases. This CDR3 spans 17 amino acids. The germline V gene has CDR1 LNHDA and CDR2 SQIVND (reference sequence). The CDR3, as DNA: TGTGCCAGTAGTCCCCGACAGGGAGCACCTGGGGCCAACGTCCTGATTTTC. Encoded protein: CASSPRQGAPGANVLIF.

The chain joins TRBV4-2 to TRBJ2-5; D could derive from TRBD1 or TRBD2 (7 bases each). Germline CDR1 and CDR2: LGHNA and YNFKEQ. The V end lost 0 bases, the J end lost 2 bases, and 13 bases lay between the germline ends. The CDR3 is 16 residues long. This CDR3 is CASSQEVQGGQETQYF. The CDR3 DNA sequence: TGTGCCAGCAGCCAAGAAGTCCAGGGGGGGCAAGAGACCCAGTACTTC.

This clonotype was counted a few times. The chain carries TRBV20-1 and TRBJ2-5, with 13 bases lining up with TRBD2. V shed 6 bases and J 5 bases; nucleotides not matched to a gene: 12. CDR3 size: 16 residues. Germline assignment: CDR1 DFQATT and CDR2 SNEGSKA (reference sequence). The CDR3 DNA sequence: TGCAGTGCAGCCGGGACTAGCGGGGTAGGGGGGGAGACCCAGTACTTC. The encoded protein is CSAAGTSGVGGETQYF.

This clonotype appeared once. This may arise from a read error, as a much more abundant clone is one base away. This chain connects TRBV6-2 or TRBV6-3 to TRBJ2-7; D remains unclear. Germline CDR1 is MNHEY and CDR2 is SVGEGT. The CDR3 is 11 amino acids. CDR3 sequence (DNA): TGTGCCAGCAGTTACGCGGACGAGCAGCACTTC. Residues: CASSYADEQHF.

This clonotype was found many times. This rearrangement joins TRBV7-3 to TRBJ2-7; D might be TRBD2 (6 bases). This CDR3 contains 15 residues. CDR1 and CDR2 (germline): SGHTA, FQGTGA. Trimming took 5 bases from V and 1 from J, leaving 15 bases between them. The CDR3 loop reads CASSDRDWNSYEQYF. The CDR3 bases are TGTGCCAGCAGCGACCGGGACTGGAATTCCTACGAGCAGTACTTC.

This clonotype appeared a few times. This chain links TRBV19 with TRBJ2-2, with a possible D match to TRBD2 (6 bases). V shed 7 bases and J shed 5 bases, with 14 bases lying between them. The CDR3 loop spans 14 amino acids. CDR1 is LNHDA and CDR2 is SQIVND in the germline V gene (reference sequence). CDR3 in amino acids: CASTVGGGTGELFF. DNA for the CDR3: TGTGCCAGTACTGTGGGTGGGGGGACCGGGGAGCTGTTTTTT.

In the case of this clonotype: This may be a read error: a much more frequent sequence differs by one nucleotide. The chain links TRBV6-2 or TRBV6-3 to TRBJ2-7; 9 nucleotides align to TRBD1. The junction had 6 bases not matched to a gene; V was cut back by 6 bases and J by 0 bases. Germline CDR1 reads MNHEY; CDR2 reads SVGEGT. The CDR3 loop spans 15 amino acids. CDR3 nucleotide sequence: TGTGCCAGCAGATATGACAGGGGGAGCTCCTACGAGCAGTACTTC. Amino acid sequence: CASRYDRGSSYEQYF.

This clonotype has a count of ten or more. The chain combines TRBV2 with TRBJ2-7; tentative D call: TRBD2 (5 bases). Germline loops: CDR1 SNHLY, CDR2 FYNNEI. Trimming cost V 6 bases and J 2 bases, with 11 bases left between them. This CDR3 is built from 13 residues. CDR3 DNA: TGTGCCAGCAGGAGGGAGATAACCTACGAGCAGTACTTC. Protein sequence: CASRREITYEQYF.

Worth noting for this clonotype: A much larger clone lies a single base off, so this may be a read error. The J gene is TRBJ1-5, the V gene TRBV24-1; 7 nucleotides line up with TRBD1. Germline lookup yields CDR1 KGHDR and CDR2 SFDVKD. CDR3 length: 13 amino acids. In DNA form, the CDR3 reads TGTGCCACCAGTGGACAGGGCAATCAGCCCCATCATTTT. This encodes CATSGQGNQPHHF.

The chain is built from TRBV6-5 and TRBJ1-1; D gene uncertain. The CDR3 consists of 13 residues. Trimming removed 2 bases from V and 1 base from J, with 5 bases in between. In germline, CDR1 is MNHEY, CDR2 SVGAGI. The CDR3 DNA reads TGTGCCAGCAGTTACGGTCAGAACACTGAAGCTTTCTTT. As protein: CASSYGQNTEAFF.

The sample holds a few counts of this clonotype. J is TRBJ1-5 and V is TRBV29-1; TRBD1 aligns across 11 bases. The germline V gene has CDR1 SQVTM and CDR2 ANQGSEA. V shed 6 bases and J 7 bases; nucleotides not matched to a gene: 2. The CDR3 totals 12 residues. CDR3 nucleotides: TGCAGCGTGGGACAGGGGGACCAGCCCCAGCATTTT. Amino acid sequence: CSVGQGDQPQHF.

Remarks on this clonotype: At one boundary the junction diverges from the germline segment, which might be a read error. The chain employs TRBV12-3 or TRBV12-4 and TRBJ2-1; 7 bases match TRBD1. The CDR3 consists of 18 residues. CDR3 bases: TGTGCCAGCATTTTAAAGGACAGGTTAACTGGGGCCTACAATGAGCAGTTCTTC. Protein: CASILKDRLTGAYNEQFF.

Concerning this clonotype: This may be a read error, as it is one base from a much larger clone. V usage is TRBV12-3 or TRBV12-4 and J usage is TRBJ2-1; 9 nucleotides align to TRBD2. The CDR3 runs to 15 residues. CDR3 sequence: CASSHSGSSYNEQIF. CDR3 nucleotides: TGTGCCAGCAGTCATAGCGGGAGCTCCTACAATGAGCAGATCTTC.

The rearrangement uses TRBV19 and TRBJ2-3; D possibly corresponds to TRBD1 (5 bases). V shed 2 bases and J shed 5 bases, with 5 bases lying between them. The CDR3 length is 12 residues. The germline V gene has CDR1 LNHDA and CDR2 SQIVND (reference sequence). The CDR3 sequence is CASSIRGDTQYF. CDR3 bases: TGTGCCAGTAGTATAAGGGGAGATACGCAGTATTTT. The variable domain in full, with the rest retrieved from reference TRBV19 and TRBJ2-3, is DGGITQSPKYLFRKEGQNVTLSCEQNLNHDAMYWYRQDPGQGLRLIYYSQIVNDFQKGDIAEGYSVSREKKESFPLTVTSAQKNPTAFYLCASSIRGDTQYFGPGTRLTVL.

Concerning this clonotype itself: Possible read error: a much larger clone is one base away. The V and J genes are TRBV6-1 and TRBJ1-1; 12 bases are a match to TRBD1. The germline CDR1 and CDR2 sequences are MNHNS and SASEGT. The CDR3 is 18 amino acids. Here the CDR3 DNA reads TGTTCCAGCAGCTCCCCAGGAGGGACAGGGGGCAAGGGCTCTGAAGCTTTCTTT. It specifies CSSSSPGGTGGKGSEAFF.

This clonotype came up many times. The chain has TRBV9 and TRBJ2-7; TRBD2 matches at 7 bases. Germline values: CDR1 SGDLS, CDR2 YYNGEE. The length of the CDR3 is 15 residues. Germline trimming cut 0 bases from V and 3 bases from J; bases unmatched to any gene: 6. CDR3 in amino acids: CASSVEPGGSYEQYF. In nucleotides, the CDR3 is TGTGCCAGCAGCGTAGAACCGGGGGGAAGCTACGAGCAGTACTTC.

This clonotype turned up a few times. This rearrangement joins TRBV20-1 to TRBJ2-1; no clear D. In germline, CDR1 is DFQATT, CDR2 SNEGSKA (reference sequence). The CDR3 consists of 13 residues. V lost 0 bases to trimming and J lost 5 bases, with 8 bases between them. The CDR3 protein is CSARDHLNNEQFF. As DNA, the CDR3 is TGCAGTGCTAGAGATCACCTAAACAATGAGCAGTTCTTC.

For this clonotype: Possible read error: a much larger clone is one base away. This chain joins TRBV11-3 and TRBJ2-7; 9 bases line up with TRBD2. Germline-derived CDR1 and CDR2 are SGHNT and YENEEA. The ends lost 5 bases at V and 10 bases at J; junction bases unmatched: 15. The CDR3 spans 15 residues. In DNA form, the CDR3 reads TGTGCCAGCAGCCTCTCCGGGACTAGCATCGGCGACCAGTACTTC. As protein: CASSLSGTSIGDQYF.

This clonotype was recorded a few times. This chain connects TRBV5-1 to TRBJ2-1, with TRBD2 matching over 15 bases. Trimming removed 5 bases from V and 15 bases from J; junction bases left unmatched: 9. CDR3 size: 14 residues. Germline values: CDR1 SGHRS, CDR2 YFSETQ. The CDR3 loop reads CASSDGLAGGVGFF. The CDR3 DNA reads as TGCGCCAGCAGTGATGGACTAGCGGGAGGGGTCGGGTTCTTC.

This clonotype was seen ten or more times. For the CDR3, the DNA is TGTGCCAGCAGCTCGGGGACAGGGGGCGAAGGCTACACCTTC. Translating it yields CASSSGTGGEGYTF. V is TRBV11-1 and J is TRBJ1-2; 12 bases agree with TRBD1. The V segment lost 4 bases and the J segment 8 bases; nucleotides outside the gene matches: 5. This CDR3 comprises 14 residues. CDR1 is SGHAT, CDR2 FQDESV, per germline (reference sequence).

The rearrangement uses TRBV19 and TRBJ2-3; D uncertain. The CDR3 consists of 13 residues. The V gene's germline CDR1 is LNHDA and CDR2 SQIVND (reference sequence). V lost 4 bases and J lost 14, with 19 bases in between. CDR3 bases: TGTGCCAGTAGTAACAGACGCACAGATACGGTGTATTTT. It translates to CASSNRRTDTVYF.